This T cell receptor (beta chain) was recorded in a study of T-cell reconstitution after alpha-beta-depleted transplantation in children. During its preparation, the TCRbeta library received unique molecular identifiers. Using its own MiXCR run on the PCR reads, TCRdb lists one record per CDR3 protein. This table has 900,000 or so distinct CDR3 sequences, 16% appearing once. This CDR3 comprises 14 residues. V lost 5 bases and J 0 bases, leaving 8 bases between the germline ends. Germline V CDR1 and CDR2: SEHNR, FQNEAQ (reference sequence). The chain has TRBV7-9 and TRBJ2-1; D not resolved. This receptor was obtained from a male patient younger than 18 who had a stem cell transplant for acute lymphoblastic leukemia, so the T cells may come from the graft donor. This sample comprised PBMCs, mostly from graft donor cells, obtained 360 days after TCRalphabeta/CD19-depleted stem cell transplant. In DNA, the CDR3 is TGTGCCAGCAGCCACCAAAGCTCCTACAATGAGCAGTTCTTC. It codes for CASSHQSSYNEQFF.